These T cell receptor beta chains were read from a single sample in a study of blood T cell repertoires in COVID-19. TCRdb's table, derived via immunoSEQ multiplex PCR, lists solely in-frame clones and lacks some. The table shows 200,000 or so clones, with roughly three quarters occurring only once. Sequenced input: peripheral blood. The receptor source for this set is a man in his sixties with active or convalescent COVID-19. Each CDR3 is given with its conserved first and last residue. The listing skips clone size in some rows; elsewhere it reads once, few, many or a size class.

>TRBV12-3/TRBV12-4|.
CASSLSAGELFF
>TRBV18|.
CASSPGTSGRTDTQYF
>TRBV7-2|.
CASSGRTGSSYEQYF
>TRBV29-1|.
CSVGGGYDGYTF
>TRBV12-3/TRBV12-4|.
CASSLLVRGEQYF
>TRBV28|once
CASTLRREPYEQYF
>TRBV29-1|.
CSVGGLAGNTIYF
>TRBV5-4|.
CASSREPTSGSGNEQFF
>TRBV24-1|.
CATSDVDRTNTGELFF
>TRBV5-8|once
CASRPRQGHNSPLHF
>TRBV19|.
CASSTTLLVAYEQYF
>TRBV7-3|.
CASSLTSRNTGELFF
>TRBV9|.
CASSGPSGSMSDTQYF
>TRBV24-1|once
CATSDPPRQGKSSGANVLTF
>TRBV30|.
CASSGTGGSNTEAFF
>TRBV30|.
CAWSVMSDTEAFF
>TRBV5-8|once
CASSLTAGGTDTQYF
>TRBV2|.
CASSEQRQGGDTQYF
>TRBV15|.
CATSPWGLQGNTQYF
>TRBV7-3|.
CASSLGLAGGSEQFF
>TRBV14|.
CASSQRPSGGSYGYTF
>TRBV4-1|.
CASSQGPLAGKSYNEQFF
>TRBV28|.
CASSFGAGGNYNEQFF
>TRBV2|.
CASRREGLGNEQFF
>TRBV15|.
CATSRAPGQVGPGDTEAFF
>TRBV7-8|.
CASSLPRRFRGSETQYF
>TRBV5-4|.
CASSRDMGSPLHF
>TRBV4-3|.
CASSQMEGQNGYTF
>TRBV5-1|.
CASSWGLAYEQYF
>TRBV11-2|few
CASSTPGTGEYEQYF
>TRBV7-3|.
CASSPGTGYTGELFF
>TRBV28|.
CASRPGVNQPQHF
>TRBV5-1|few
CASSLGGGTEAFF